The clone carrying this T cell receptor (beta chain) was detected only a few times. These data belong to a study of beta chain features in type 1 diabetes. J gave up 4 bases and V 5 bases, and 5 bases lay outside the gene matches. Germline CDR1 reads SGHDT; CDR2 reads YYEEEE. The CDR3 loop spans 15 amino acids. Of the isolated RNA, all was reverse transcribed, and so the sequenced material was expressed TCRB transcripts. Profiled with immunoSEQ multiplex PCR; TCRdb holds only in-frame clones, not every one. This sample has about 330,000 clones, with 11% found just once. The chain carries TRBV5-6 and TRBJ2-6; 8 bases map to TRBD1. Material for sequencing was naive CD4+ T cells from blood. This receptor was taken from a young woman in good health. The CDR3 loop reads CASRGQGSGANVLTF. Written as DNA, the CDR3 is TGTGCCAGCAGAGGACAGGGCTCAGGGGCCAACGTCCTGACTTTC. Combining the CDR3 with reference TRBV5-6 and TRBJ2-6 gives the whole variable domain DAGVTQSPTHLIKTRGQQVTLRCSPKSGHDTVSWYQQALGQGPQFIFQYYEEEERQRGNFPDRFSGHQFPNYSSELNVNALLLGDSALYLCASRGQGSGANVLTFGAGSRLTVL.